This entry lists 24 T cell receptor beta chains sequenced from one sample in a study of monozygotic twins with cystic fibrosis. The repertoire was sequenced with immunoSEQ multiplex PCR; TCRdb's copy has only in-frame clones and lacks some. The sample consists of approximately 21,000 clones, around 87% of them appearing once. The sample consisted of blood. All receptors derive from a young woman with cystic fibrosis.

J is TRBJ2-7 and V is TRBV7-9; D might be TRBD1 or TRBD2, each matching 5 bases. Trimming left V 3 bases short and J 0 bases short, with 12 bases between. The germline gives CDR1 SEHNR, CDR2 FQNEAQ (reference sequence). This CDR3 contains 15 residues. The chain's CDR3 is CASSFPGTSSYEQYF. CDR3 nucleotides: TGTGCCAGCAGCTTTCCAGGGACCAGCTCCTACGAGCAGTACTTC.

Comments on this clone: Because the CDR3's place on the DNA is in doubt, the DNA is left out and the CDR3 is given as listed by TCRdb. The chain links TRBV6-5 to TRBJ2-7; TRBD1, as called in the table, went unchecked against the DNA. CDR1 and CDR2 (germline): MNHEY, SVGAGI. Inclusive of both ends, the CDR3 amounts to 13 amino acids. The CDR3 is CASSFGQGGEQYF.

This chain joins TRBV5-6 and TRBJ2-7; tentative D call: TRBD2 (5 bases). V was shortened by 4 bases and J by 0 bases, with 11 bases between the two germline ends. Germline assignment: CDR1 SGHDT and CDR2 YYEEEE. This CDR3 has 14 residues. CDR3 nucleotides: TGTGCCAGCAGCCCCCGGGGTAACTCCTACGAGCAGTACTTC. It specifies CASSPRGNSYEQYF.

This chain connects TRBV7-2 to TRBJ2-1; D is possibly TRBD2 (5 bases). V lost 3 bases to trimming and J lost 8 bases, with 17 bases between them. Per the germline V gene, CDR1 is SGHTA and CDR2 is FQGNSA. CDR3 length: 15 amino acids. Here the CDR3 reads CASSFTSLAGDEQFF. The CDR3 DNA reads as TGTGCCAGCAGCTTCACTAGTTTAGCAGGCGATGAGCAGTTCTTC. Based on the CDR3 plus reference TRBV7-2 and TRBJ2-1, the full variable domain is GAGVSQSPSNKVTEKGKDVELRCDPISGHTALYWYRQSLGQGLEFLIYFQGNSAPDKSGLPSDRFSAERTGGSVSTLTIQRTQQEDSAVYLCASSFTSLAGDEQFFGPGTRLTVL.

V is TRBV5-1 and J is TRBJ2-2; D is uncertain. Trimming removed 4 bases at V and 7 bases at J, with 11 bases between. The CDR3 is made up of 13 amino acids. The germline gives CDR1 SGHRS, CDR2 YFSETQ. DNA of the CDR3: TGCGCCAGCAGCCCCCTGGCCCACGGGGAGCTGTTTTTT. Encoded protein: CASSPLAHGELFF.

The chain links TRBV12-5 to TRBJ2-3, with D possibly matching TRBD2 (6 bases). Germline lookup yields CDR1 LGHNT and CDR2 FRNRAP. The CDR3 extends over 14 amino acids. The germline V and J ends were trimmed by 4 bases and 5 bases, with 13 bases remaining between them. The CDR3 DNA sequence: TGTGCTAGTGGTTGGGGCGGGGCTCAAGATACGCAGTATTTT. Translating it yields CASGWGGAQDTQYF.

The chain has TRBV29-1 and TRBJ2-7; TRBD1 aligns across 12 bases. Losses at the gene ends were 4 bases for V and 6 bases for J; bases not matched to a gene: 4. CDR3 length: 13 amino acids. Looked up from germline, CDR1 is SQVTM and CDR2 is ANQGSEA. CDR3 in amino acids: CSVGGTGGSEQYF. The CDR3 DNA follows: TGCAGCGTTGGGGGGACAGGGGGCAGCGAGCAGTACTTC.

The V gene is TRBV7-8, the J gene TRBJ1-1; a possible D gene is TRBD1 (6 bases). CDR3 length: 12 residues. Trimming shortened V by 5 bases and J by 6 bases, and 10 bases separated the two germline ends. From germline, CDR1 is SGHVS and CDR2 FQNEAQ. The CDR3 reads CASSHWTAEAFF. CDR3 coding DNA: TGTGCCAGCAGCCATTGGACAGCTGAAGCTTTCTTT.

The chain employs TRBV5-1 and TRBJ1-1; weak D call: TRBD1 (5 bases). Germline-derived CDR1 and CDR2 are SGHRS and YFSETQ. The CDR3 runs 14 residues. Trimming shortened V by 4 bases and J by 1 base, and 11 bases separated the two germline ends. The CDR3 sequence is CASSTTQGNTEAFF. CDR3 nucleotides: TGCGCCAGCAGCACAACTCAGGGGAACACTGAAGCTTTCTTT.

The chain joins TRBV5-1 to TRBJ2-7; 9 bases line up with TRBD1. This CDR3 comprises 16 residues. Losses at the gene ends were 1 base for V and 7 bases for J; bases not matched to a gene: 12. The germline CDR1 and CDR2 sequences are SGHRS and YFSETQ. CDR3 amino acids: CASSLLQGALDREQYF. The CDR3 DNA is TGCGCCAGCAGCTTGTTACAGGGGGCCCTCGATAGGGAGCAGTACTTC.

V usage is TRBV12-5 and J usage is TRBJ1-4; 8 bases agree with TRBD1. Germline CDR1 and CDR2: LGHNT and FRNRAP. V trimming: 1 base; J trimming: 14 bases; junction bases outside the gene matches: 6. The CDR3 is 13 amino acids. The CDR3 protein is CASGLGTGMGLFF. In nucleotides, the CDR3 is TGTGCTAGTGGTTTGGGGACAGGGATGGGCCTGTTTTTT.

The chain joins TRBV28 to TRBJ1-5; no clear D gene. Germline-derived CDR1 and CDR2 are MDHEN and SYDVKM. The CDR3 is 13 amino acids. Trimming shortened V by 5 bases and J by 3 bases, and 8 bases separated the two germline ends. The CDR3 nucleotides are TGTGCCAGCAGTCCCGGTCCCAATCAGCCCCAGCATTTT. Encoded protein: CASSPGPNQPQHF.

V is TRBV18 and J is TRBJ1-2, with D uncertain. Germline V lookup: CDR1 KGHSH, CDR2 LQKENI. The CDR3 is made up of 12 amino acids. V was trimmed by 5 bases and J by 1 base, leaving 5 bases between them. The CDR3 protein is CASSDNNYGYTF. The DNA for the CDR3 is TGTGCCAGCTCAGACAATAACTATGGCTACACCTTC.

The chain has TRBV7-9 and TRBJ1-1; TRBD1 agrees at 7 bases. Germline-derived CDR1 and CDR2 are SEHNR and FQNEAQ (reference sequence). The CDR3 is 15 residues long. V lost 5 bases, J lost 3 bases, and 9 bases stayed unmatched. CDR3 DNA: TGTGCCAGCAGCCTCCGGGACAGCGACTACACTGAAGCTTTCTTT. Residues: CASSLRDSDYTEAFF.

This sequence joins TRBV28 and TRBJ1-4; D may be TRBD1 (5 bases). The CDR3 is 16 residues long. Germline V CDR1 and CDR2: MDHEN, SYDVKM. V was trimmed by 7 bases and J by 5 bases, leaving 20 bases between them. CDR3 in amino acids: CASTGHRRRGNEKLFF. CDR3 nucleotides: TGTGCCAGCACTGGACATCGGAGACGGGGAAATGAAAAACTGTTTTTT.

V is TRBV10-3 and J is TRBJ1-2; no clear D gene. The V and J ends lost 8 bases and 7 bases respectively, with 11 bases between them. The germline CDR1 and CDR2 sequences are ENHRY and SYGVKD. CDR3 length: 11 amino acids. Here the CDR3 DNA reads TGTGCCATCGGGAGGGAAGGTGGCTACACCTTC. Its translation: CAIGREGGYTF.

A few counts support this clone. The rearrangement joins TRBV10-3 to TRBJ1-1; 11 positions match TRBD1. In germline, CDR1 is ENHRY, CDR2 SYGVKD. This CDR3 has 15 amino acids. The ends lost 2 bases at V and 11 bases at J; junction bases unmatched: 10. This CDR3 reads CAISELRTGGVTAFF. Written as DNA, the CDR3 is TGTGCCATCAGTGAGCTGAGGACAGGGGGCGTGACGGCTTTCTTT.

This chain connects TRBV28 to TRBJ1-1; D gene unclear. The CDR3 has 14 residues. CDR1 is MDHEN and CDR2 is SYDVKM in the germline V gene. V was pared by 6 bases and J by 0 bases, with 11 bases between. For the CDR3, the DNA is TGTGCCAGCAGGATCGGATCTGTGAACACTGAAGCTTTCTTT. This gives the protein CASRIGSVNTEAFF.

The chain carries TRBV28 and TRBJ2-7; D remains ambiguous. In germline, CDR1 is MDHEN, CDR2 SYDVKM. V lost 8 bases to trimming and J lost 3 bases, with 8 bases between them. This CDR3 is built from 11 residues. The CDR3 region is CASHSDYEQYF. The CDR3 coding sequence is TGTGCCAGCCATTCGGACTACGAGCAGTACTTC.

This chain uses TRBV4-1 with TRBJ1-1; unclear D gene. Trimming took off 4 bases at V and 3 bases at J, with 12 bases between the two ends. The length of the CDR3 is 14 residues. Germline-derived CDR1 and CDR2 are MGHRA and YSYEKL. The CDR3 protein is CASSPVPGDTEAFF. In DNA, the CDR3 is TGCGCCAGCAGCCCGGTCCCTGGGGACACTGAAGCTTTCTTT.

The rearrangement joins TRBV27 to TRBJ2-5; D is possibly TRBD1 or TRBD2 (6 bases each). Trimming stripped 4 bases from V and 5 bases from J, with 20 bases between. CDR1 MNHEY and CDR2 SMNVEV come from the germline V gene (reference sequence). The CDR3 runs to 16 residues. The CDR3 nucleotides are TGTGCCAGCAGTTCTGTGGGGGGCACCCTCCGGGAGACCCAGTACTTC. This encodes CASSSVGGTLRETQYF.

The chain has TRBV2 and TRBJ2-5, with D possibly matching TRBD1 (6 bases). Germline CDR1 is SNHLY and CDR2 is FYNNEI. The ends were cut back, 7 bases at V and 5 bases at J, with 20 bases in the middle. The CDR3 consists of 15 residues. The CDR3 spells CASTVIQGVGETQYF. For the CDR3, the DNA is TGTGCCAGCACCGTCATACAGGGCGTAGGGGAGACCCAGTACTTC.

This chain links TRBV6-5 with TRBJ2-1; weak D call: TRBD2 (6 bases). Germline V gene sequence: CDR1 MNHEY, CDR2 SVGAGI. Trimming shortened V by 5 bases and J by 7 bases, and 12 bases separated the two germline ends. This CDR3 region has 13 residues. Written as DNA, the CDR3 is TGTGCCAGCAGTATGACTAGGATGAATGAGCAGTTCTTC. Its protein product is CASSMTRMNEQFF.

This chain joins TRBV7-9 and TRBJ2-5; TRBD2 matches 7 bases. The CDR3 runs 17 residues. Trimming at V came to 2 bases and at J to 3 bases, leaving 12 bases not matched to a gene. Germline values: CDR1 SEHNR, CDR2 FQNEAQ (reference sequence). For the CDR3, the DNA is TGTGCCAGCAGCTTAACTGTGAGGACGGCGGGGGAAGAGACCCAGTACTTC. Amino acids: CASSLTVRTAGEETQYF.